This TCR beta chain was identified during a study of Graves' ophthalmopathy and Graves' hyperthyroidism. This CDR3 is built from 14 residues. Germline V lookup: CDR1 MGHDK, CDR2 SYGVNS. Trimming took 3 bases from V and 1 from J, leaving 10 bases between them. Amplification of the TCR beta CDR3 regions used RNA transcripts (as template). An initial RT-PCR round employing HTBI primers preceded a second-round multiplex PCR. Using its own MiXCR run on the multiplex PCR reads, TCRdb lists one record per CDR3 protein. The sample has roughly 500,000 distinct CDR3 sequences, 14% seen once. This clonotype showed up many times.

Sequences were obtained from blood. The chain joins TRBV25-1 to TRBJ2-7, with a tentative D call TRBD1 (7 bases). This clonotype was sampled from a woman aged 30 to 39 with Graves' ophthalmopathy. The CDR3 is CASSEPGGSYEQYF. Here the CDR3 DNA reads TGTGCCAGCAGTGAGCCAGGGGGGTCCTACGAGCAGTACTTC.